This passage covers 28 T cell receptor beta chains from one sample sequenced in a study of neurological immune-mediated disorders. TCRdb re-called the 5' RACE reads through MiXCR, storing one row per CDR3 protein. The sample has around 70,000 distinct CDR3 sequences, approximately 5.2% seen once. The material sequenced was PBMCs. Receptors originate from a woman aged 25 to 39 with multiple sclerosis.

Concerning this clonotype: This may be a read error, as it is one base from a much larger clone. This chain links TRBV29-1 with TRBJ1-4; D is unclear. Per the germline V gene, CDR1 is SQVTM and CDR2 is ANQGSEA. The CDR3 runs to 12 residues. V lost 5 bases and J lost 8, with 12 bases in between. In DNA, the CDR3 is TGCAGCGTTTCACGTAATCTCGAAAAACTGTTTTTT. This sequence encodes CSVSRNLEKLFF.

With regard to this clonotype: A much larger clone is a single base away; this may be a read error. V is TRBV18 and J is TRBJ2-3; D unclear. Germline loops: CDR1 KGHSH, CDR2 LQKENI. The CDR3 is made up of 12 amino acids. CDR3 nucleotide sequence: TGTGTCAGCTCACCCGACACAGATACGCAGTATTTT. Protein sequence: CVSSPDTDTQYF.

This clonotype was seen many times. The chain links TRBV15 to TRBJ2-3; D remains ambiguous. V was cut by 2 bases and J by 0 bases, with 21 bases left in between. The germline V gene has CDR1 LNHNV and CDR2 YYDKDF (reference sequence). The CDR3 is made up of 19 amino acids. For the CDR3, the DNA is TGTGCCACCAGCAGATACACGTTGGCGACCCTTTCTAGCACAGATACGCAGTATTTT. Amino acids: CATSRYTLATLSSTDTQYF.

This clonotype was seen many times. The CDR3 nucleotides are TGTGCCAGCAGCCGGGGGGACCGGTCCTACGAGCAGTACTTC. This gives the protein CASSRGDRSYEQYF. The genes are TRBV9 and TRBJ2-7; TRBD2 matches at 7 bases. The CDR3 covers 14 residues. The germline gives CDR1 SGDLS, CDR2 YYNGEE. After removal of 4 bases from V and 1 base from J, the junction contained 5 bases not matched to a gene.

This clonotype turned up a few times. The chain links TRBV7-2 to TRBJ2-3; D possibly matches TRBD1 or TRBD2 (6 bases each). The CDR3 loop spans 15 amino acids. The V end was cut by 5 bases, the J end by 3 bases, with 15 bases between. The germline V gene has CDR1 SGHTA and CDR2 FQGNSA. As DNA, the CDR3 is TGTGCCAGCAGCAGGGGGGCCCTGCAGACAGATACGCAGTATTTT. Translation gives CASSRGALQTDTQYF.

The genes are TRBV5-1 and TRBJ1-1; the D is unclear. Germline lookup yields CDR1 SGHRS and CDR2 YFSETQ. The CDR3 contains 13 residues. Deletions cut 0 bases from V and 0 bases from J, with 3 bases between. CDR3 loop: CASSLVLNTEAFF. In DNA, the CDR3 is TGCGCCAGCAGCTTGGTGCTGAACACTGAAGCTTTCTTT.

This clonotype was seen many times. This rearrangement joins TRBV20-1 to TRBJ2-5, with D possibly being TRBD2 (5 bases). Germline assignment: CDR1 DFQATT and CDR2 SNEGSKA (reference sequence). Trimming stripped 3 bases from V and 1 base from J, with 9 bases between. The CDR3 sequence is 13 residues long. The CDR3 nucleotides are TGCAGTGCTAGCGGGATCTCCCAAGAGACCCAGTACTTC. Translating it yields CSASGISQETQYF.

At least ten counts were recorded for this clonotype. The gene calls are TRBV9 and TRBJ2-5; TRBD2 matches 10 bases. The CDR3 totals 15 residues. Germline-derived CDR1 and CDR2 are SGDLS and YYNGEE. The V gene end was trimmed by 2 bases and the J gene end by 5 bases; junction bases not matched to a gene: 6. CDR3 coding DNA: TGTGCCAGCAGCGTGAGCGGGGGGGCAGGGGAGACCCAGTACTTC. As protein: CASSVSGGAGETQYF.

Many counts were recorded for this clonotype. The chain couples TRBV10-3 to TRBJ2-7, with TRBD2 identical over 9 bases. Germline CDR1 reads ENHRY; CDR2 reads SYGVKD. V was pared by 2 bases and J by 0 bases, with 2 bases of the junction left unmatched. CDR3 length: 15 residues. In DNA form, the CDR3 reads TGTGCCATCAGTGAGCTAGCGGGGACCTCCTACGAGCAGTACTTC. The encoded protein is CAISELAGTSYEQYF.

The genes are TRBV3-1 and TRBJ2-7; D is possibly TRBD1 or TRBD2 (5 bases each). The V end was cut by 6 bases, the J end by 3 bases, with 21 bases between. CDR1 and CDR2 (germline): LGHDT, YNNKEL (reference sequence). This CDR3 contains 16 residues. The CDR3, as DNA: TGTGCCAGCAGTCAGGCCCGGGACGGATATTTCTACGAGCAGTACTTC. It is translated as CASSQARDGYFYEQYF.

This clonotype was counted at least ten times. The gene calls are TRBV5-4 and TRBJ1-4, with no clear D. The CDR3 consists of 14 residues. The germline gives CDR1 SGHNT, CDR2 YYREEE (reference sequence). Trimming left V 3 bases short and J 8 bases short, with 14 bases between. The CDR3: CASSSDSIGEKLFF. The CDR3 bases are TGTGCCAGCAGCTCCGACTCGATTGGAGAAAAACTGTTTTTT.

This clonotype came up many times. The rearrangement joins TRBV7-9 to TRBJ2-1, with a tentative D call TRBD2 (5 bases). V was trimmed by 3 bases and J by 5 bases, leaving 11 bases between them. CDR1 and CDR2 (germline): SEHNR, FQNEAQ (reference sequence). The CDR3 has 14 amino acids. The CDR3 loop reads CASSLASGNNEQFF. The DNA for the CDR3 is TGTGCCAGCAGCTTGGCCTCCGGGAACAATGAGCAGTTCTTC.

This clonotype was seen ten or more times. The V call is TRBV20-1, the J call TRBJ1-6; tentative D call: TRBD1 (6 bases). Germline assignment: CDR1 DFQATT and CDR2 SNEGSKA (reference sequence). This CDR3 is built from 13 residues. Deletions cut 3 bases from V and 14 bases from J, with 17 bases between. The CDR3 region has the DNA TGCAGTGCTAGCAGGGGCCCTAATTTAGCCCTCCACTTT. It translates to CSASRGPNLALHF.

This clonotype was seen repeatedly, ten times or more. The chain couples TRBV5-6 to TRBJ2-7; possibly TRBD1 for D (5 bases). V dropped 2 bases and J dropped 0 bases, with 9 bases sitting between them. Germline V CDR1 and CDR2: SGHDT, YYEEEE. The CDR3 spans 14 residues. Written as DNA, the CDR3 is TGTGCCAGCAGCTTTCAGGGCCTCTCCTACGAGCAGTACTTC. Its translation is CASSFQGLSYEQYF.

This clonotype was seen ten or more times. The gene calls are TRBV6-1 and TRBJ2-3, with a tentative D call TRBD1 (6 bases). Germline loops: CDR1 MNHNS, CDR2 SASEGT. The CDR3 loop spans 13 amino acids. Trimming left V 5 bases short and J 5 bases short, with 11 bases between. In DNA, the CDR3 is TGTGCCAGCAGTATTACAGGGAGAGATACGCAGTATTTT. This sequence encodes CASSITGRDTQYF.

This clonotype was recorded many times. The genes are TRBV7-9 and TRBJ2-5; D unresolved. V shed 5 bases and J shed 5 bases, with 6 bases lying between them. The CDR3 spans 11 residues. Germline V gives CDR1 SEHNR, CDR2 FQNEAQ (reference sequence). CDR3 in amino acids: CASSRGETQYF. The CDR3 nucleotides are TGTGCCAGCAGCCGTGGGGAGACCCAGTACTTC.

This clonotype was counted ten times or more. The chain recombines TRBV15 with TRBJ2-5; possibly TRBD1 for D (5 bases). CDR3 size: 13 residues. Trimming cost V 0 bases and J 5 bases, with 7 bases left between them. Germline loops: CDR1 LNHNV, CDR2 YYDKDF (reference sequence). The CDR3 DNA is TGTGCCACCAGCAGAGATTACAGGGAGACCCAGTACTTC. It translates to CATSRDYRETQYF. Based on the CDR3 plus reference TRBV15 and TRBJ2-5, the full variable domain is DAMVIQNPRYQVTQFGKPVTLSCSQTLNHNVMYWYQQKSSQAPKLLFHYYDKDFNNEADTPDNFQSRRPNTSFCFLDIRSPGLGDTAMYLCATSRDYRETQYFGPGTRLLVL.

This clonotype has ten or more counts. The genes are TRBV4-2 and TRBJ1-1; TRBD1 agrees at 10 bases. V trimming: 0 bases; J trimming: 3 bases; junction bases outside the gene matches: 4. This CDR3 region has 16 residues. Germline V gene sequence: CDR1 LGHNA, CDR2 YNFKEQ. The DNA of the CDR3 is TGTGCCAGCAGCCAAGAAGACAGGGGGCTAGACACTGAAGCTTTCTTT. Amino acid sequence: CASSQEDRGLDTEAFF.

This clonotype was counted ten times or more. The rearrangement links TRBV2 to TRBJ2-3; 13 nucleotides align to TRBD2. The CDR3 spans 16 residues. Germline trimming cut 4 bases from V and 1 base from J; bases unmatched to any gene: 2. Germline V gives CDR1 SNHLY, CDR2 FYNNEI. The CDR3 region has the DNA TGTGCCAGCAGTGCTGGACTAGCGGGGGGCACAGATACGCAGTATTTT. Translation gives CASSAGLAGGTDTQYF.

This clonotype was counted ten times or more. The rearrangement links TRBV5-1 to TRBJ2-5; TRBD1 aligns across 9 bases. The CDR3 runs to 16 residues. V was pared by 3 bases and J by 0 bases, with 6 bases of the junction left unmatched. Germline CDR1 reads SGHRS; CDR2 reads YFSETQ. CDR3 coding DNA: TGCGCCAGCAGCTCAGGAGGGACAGGGTACCAAGAGACCCAGTACTTC. Its translation is CASSSGGTGYQETQYF.

This clonotype has a count of ten or more. The chain couples TRBV20-1 to TRBJ1-2; D gene ambiguous. The CDR3 has 14 residues. Trimming removed 1 base at V and 4 bases at J, with 13 bases between. CDR1 DFQATT and CDR2 SNEGSKA come from the germline V gene (reference sequence). The CDR3 DNA reads TGCAGTGCTAGAGCTCGGGAGCGAGGCTATGGCTACACCTTC. Translated: CSARARERGYGYTF.

This clonotype has a count of ten or more. This sequence joins TRBV6-2 or TRBV6-3 and TRBJ2-5; 8 bases map to TRBD2. Germline trimming cut 5 bases from V and 4 bases from J; bases unmatched to any gene: 9. Germline-derived CDR1 and CDR2 are MNHEY and SVGEGT. The CDR3 consists of 15 residues. The CDR3 protein is CASSQGTSRPETQYF. The CDR3 coding sequence is TGTGCCAGCAGTCAAGGGACTAGTCGTCCAGAGACCCAGTACTTC.

This clonotype showed up many times. This chain links TRBV7-2 with TRBJ2-7; D call uncertain. The length of the CDR3 is 12 residues. In germline, CDR1 is SGHTA, CDR2 FQGNSA. Trimming took 5 bases from V and 6 from J, leaving 11 bases between them. This CDR3 is CASSGDKFEQYF. CDR3 nucleotide sequence: TGTGCCAGCAGCGGTGACAAGTTCGAGCAGTACTTC.

This clonotype was counted ten times or more. The V call is TRBV9, the J call TRBJ2-1; D possibly corresponds to TRBD1 (6 bases). Germline CDR1 reads SGDLS; CDR2 reads YYNGEE. This CDR3 is built from 14 residues. V was trimmed by 0 bases and J by 3 bases, leaving 7 bases between them. The CDR3 here is CASSVGDIYNEQFF. The CDR3 DNA is TGTGCCAGCAGCGTAGGGGACATCTACAATGAGCAGTTCTTC.

At least ten counts were recorded for this clonotype. The chain is built from TRBV7-9 and TRBJ1-1; D uncertain. Looked up from germline, CDR1 is SEHNR and CDR2 is FQNEAQ (reference sequence). The CDR3 has 14 residues. V lost 1 base to trimming and J lost 3 bases, with 9 bases between them. CDR3 sequence (DNA): TGTGCCAGCAGCTTAGTCACTGGGGACACTGAAGCTTTCTTT. Its protein is CASSLVTGDTEAFF.

This clonotype showed up many times. Relative to the germline gene, one junction end is altered; a read error may explain this. This rearrangement joins TRBV20-1 to TRBJ2-3; TRBD2 matches 9 bases. The CDR3 contains 15 residues. From germline, CDR1 is DFQATT and CDR2 SNEGSKA (reference sequence). CDR3 nucleotide sequence: TGCAGTGCCAGAGAGGAGCGGGGGGTCCCAGATACGCAGTATTTT. Protein product: CSAREERGVPDTQYF.

As concerns this clonotype: A much larger clone differs by one base, so this may be a read error. The gene calls are TRBV7-8 and TRBJ2-5; TRBD2 is a possible D gene (6 bases). CDR3 length: 14 residues. CDR1 and CDR2 from the germline V gene are SGHVS and FQNEAQ. Trimming pared 2 bases from V and 5 bases from J, leaving 12 bases between. The CDR3 bases are TGTGCCAGCAGCTTATTACTAGCCTTGGAGACCCAGTACTTC. Its protein is CASSLLLALETQYF.

This clonotype has just a few counts. A much larger clone differs by one base, so this may be a read error. The V call is TRBV15, the J call TRBJ2-3; D unclear. CDR1 is LNHNV, CDR2 YYDKDF, per germline (reference sequence). CDR3 size: 13 residues. V lost 4 bases and J lost 6, with 11 bases in between. CDR3 nucleotides: TGTGCCACCAGCAACCTAAAGGGTGATACGCAGTATTTT. Translation gives CATSNLKGDTQYF.